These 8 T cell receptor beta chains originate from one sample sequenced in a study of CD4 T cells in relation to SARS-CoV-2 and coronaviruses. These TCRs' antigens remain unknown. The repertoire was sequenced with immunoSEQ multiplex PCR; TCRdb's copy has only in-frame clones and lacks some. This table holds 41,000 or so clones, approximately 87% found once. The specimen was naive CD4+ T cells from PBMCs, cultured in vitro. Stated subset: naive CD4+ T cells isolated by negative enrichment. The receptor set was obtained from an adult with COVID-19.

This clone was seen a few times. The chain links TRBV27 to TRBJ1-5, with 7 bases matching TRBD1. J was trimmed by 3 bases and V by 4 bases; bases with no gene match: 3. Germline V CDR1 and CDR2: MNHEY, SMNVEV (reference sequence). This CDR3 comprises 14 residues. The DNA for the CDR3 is TGTGCCAGCAGTTCGGACAGGTTCAATCAGCCCCAGCATTTT. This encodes CASSSDRFNQPQHF.

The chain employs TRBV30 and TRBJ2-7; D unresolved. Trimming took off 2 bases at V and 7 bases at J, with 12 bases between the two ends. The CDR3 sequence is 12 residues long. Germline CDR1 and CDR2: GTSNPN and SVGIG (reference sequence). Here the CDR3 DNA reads TGTGCCTGGAGTCCTACTGTAGAAGAGCAGTACTTC. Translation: CAWSPTVEEQYF. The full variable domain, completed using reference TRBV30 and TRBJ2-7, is SQTIHQWPATLVQPVGSPLSLECTVEGTSNPNLYWYRQAAGRGLQLLFYSVGIGQISSEVPQNLSASRPQDRQFILSSKKLLLSDSGFYLCAWSPTVEEQYFGPGTRLTVT.

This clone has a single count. The chain's CDR3 is CASRGQGSNTGELFF. CDR3 in DNA: TGTGCCAGCAGAGGACAGGGTTCGAACACCGGGGAGCTGTTTTTT. The V call is TRBV2, the J call TRBJ2-2; TRBD1 agrees at 8 bases. J gave up 0 bases and V 6 bases, and 3 bases lay outside the gene matches. CDR3 length: 15 amino acids. The germline V gene has CDR1 SNHLY and CDR2 FYNNEI.

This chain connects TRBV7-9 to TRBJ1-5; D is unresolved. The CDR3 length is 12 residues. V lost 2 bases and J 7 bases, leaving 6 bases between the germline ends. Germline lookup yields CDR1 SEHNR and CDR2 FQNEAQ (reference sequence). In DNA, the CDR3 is TGTGCCAGCAGCTTAACCGACCAGCCCCAGCATTTT. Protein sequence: CASSLTDQPQHF.

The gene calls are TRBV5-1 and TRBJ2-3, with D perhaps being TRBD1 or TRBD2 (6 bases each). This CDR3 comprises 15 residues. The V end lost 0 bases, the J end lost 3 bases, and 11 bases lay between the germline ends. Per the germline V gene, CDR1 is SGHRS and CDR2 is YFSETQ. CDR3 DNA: TGCGCCAGCAGCTTGGGGGTAGGGGGGACAGATACGCAGTATTTT. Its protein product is CASSLGVGGTDTQYF.

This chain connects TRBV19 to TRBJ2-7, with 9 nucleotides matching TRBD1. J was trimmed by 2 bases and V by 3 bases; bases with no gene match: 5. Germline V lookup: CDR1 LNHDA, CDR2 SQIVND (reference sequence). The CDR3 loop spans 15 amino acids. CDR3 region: CASSIGGQGPYEQYF. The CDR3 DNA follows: TGTGCCAGTAGTATCGGGGGACAGGGTCCCTACGAGCAGTACTTC. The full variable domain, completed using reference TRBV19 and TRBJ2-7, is DGGITQSPKYLFRKEGQNVTLSCEQNLNHDAMYWYRQDPGQGLRLIYYSQIVNDFQKGDIAEGYSVSREKKESFPLTVTSAQKNPTAFYLCASSIGGQGPYEQYFGPGTRLTVT.

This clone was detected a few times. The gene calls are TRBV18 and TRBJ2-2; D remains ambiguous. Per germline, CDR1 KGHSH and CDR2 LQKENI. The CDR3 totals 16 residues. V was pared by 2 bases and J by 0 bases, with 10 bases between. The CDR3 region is CASSPGYVTNTGELFF. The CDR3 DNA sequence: TGTGCCAGCTCACCAGGGTACGTGACGAACACCGGGGAGCTGTTTTTT.

The CDR3, as DNA: TGCGCCAGCAGCCAAGATGCAAGGAATGAAGCTTTCTTT. Its protein is CASSQDARNEAFF. The rearrangement uses TRBV4-1 and TRBJ1-1; D unresolved. V lost 0 bases and J lost 7, with 9 bases in between. Germline-derived CDR1 and CDR2 are MGHRA and YSYEKL. The CDR3 contains 13 residues.